These 12 T cell receptor beta chains were all obtained from the same sample, sequenced in a study of T cells in Graves' hyperthyroidism and ophthalmopathy. There were TCR beta CDR3 regions amplified from RNA transcripts. The HTBI primer set drove a first-round RT-PCR of the TCR CDR3. TCRdb fed the multiplex PCR reads into MiXCR, producing one record per CDR3 protein. The table shows hundreds of thousands of distinct CDR3 sequences, with around 46% occurring only once. The sequenced material came from peripheral blood or thyroid tissue (not recorded which). Source of these receptors: a woman between 18 and 29 years old with Graves' hyperthyroidism.

This clonotype was found a few times. The chain recombines TRBV20-1 with TRBJ2-7, with D hard to call. V was clipped by 7 bases and J by 3 bases, with 10 bases between them. Per the germline V gene, CDR1 is DFQATT and CDR2 is SNEGSKA (reference sequence). This CDR3 is 11 amino acids long. The CDR3 reads CSGTTHYEQYF. Written as DNA, the CDR3 is TGCAGTGGCACGACGCACTACGAGCAGTACTTC.

The table lists this clonotype with a few counts. The chain links TRBV7-9 to TRBJ1-1; D is unclear. This CDR3 region has 14 residues. Looked up from germline, CDR1 is SEHNR and CDR2 is FQNEAQ (reference sequence). Trimming removed 5 bases at V and 1 base at J, with 11 bases between. In nucleotides, the CDR3 is TGTGCCAGCAGCCAAGGTCTACCGAACACTGAAGCTTTCTTT. Residues: CASSQGLPNTEAFF.

On this clonotype itself: This may come from a read error, since a much larger clone is one base off. The chain is built from TRBV6-1 and TRBJ2-7; 8 nucleotides align to TRBD2. V shed 3 bases, J shed 3 bases, and the junction held 1 base outside the gene matches. CDR3 length: 13 amino acids. Germline assignment: CDR1 MNHNS and CDR2 SASEGT. The CDR3 nucleotides read TGTGCCAGCAGTGAGGGACTAGTCTACGAGCAGTACTTC. It codes for CASSEGLVYEQYF.

The V gene is TRBV11-2, the J gene TRBJ1-1, with D unclear. This CDR3 comprises 15 residues. The V gene's germline CDR1 is SGHAT and CDR2 FQNNGV. V was trimmed by 7 bases and J by 0 bases, leaving 15 bases between them. CDR3 nucleotides: TGTGCCAGCACCCAGATGGCAGGTATGAACACTGAAGCTTTCTTT. This codes for CASTQMAGMNTEAFF.

The chain has TRBV2 and TRBJ1-5; a possible D gene is TRBD1 (6 bases). V lost 8 bases, J lost 7 bases, and 21 bases lay in between. This CDR3 is built from 15 residues. The germline CDR1 and CDR2 sequences are SNHLY and FYNNEI. CDR3 amino acids: CASSPREQGGQPQHF. In DNA form, the CDR3 reads TGTGCCAGCTCACCCCGGGAACAGGGAGGGCAGCCCCAGCATTTT.

The table lists this clonotype with many counts. V gene TRBV24-1 combines with J gene TRBJ1-1; D perhaps matches TRBD1 (5 bases). The CDR3 extends over 13 amino acids. CDR1 and CDR2 (germline): KGHDR, SFDVKD. The germline V and J ends were trimmed by 4 bases and 12 bases, with 17 bases remaining between them. The CDR3 sequence: CATSDLQDFGSFF. The DNA of the CDR3 is TGTGCCACCAGTGACCTACAGGACTTCGGGTCTTTCTTT.

In the case of this clonotype: This may stem from a read error, because a much larger clone lies one nucleotide away. The chain joins TRBV7-9 to TRBJ2-7, with 10 bases lining up with TRBD1. J lost 2 bases, V lost 7 bases, and 5 bases had no gene match. The length of the CDR3 is 14 residues. Germline V CDR1 and CDR2: SEHNR, FQNEAQ (reference sequence). The CDR3 loop is CASTRTGGPYEQYF. The CDR3 DNA reads TGTGCCAGCACAAGGACAGGGGGTCCCTACGAGCAGTACTTC. Variable domain in full (rest from reference TRBV7-9 and TRBJ2-7): DTGVSQNPRHKITKRGQNVTFRCDPISEHNRLYWYRQTLGQGPEFLTYFQNEAQLEKSRLLSDRFSAERPKGSFSTLEIQRTEQGDSAMYLCASTRTGGPYEQYFGPGTRLTVT.

This clonotype has a single count. Possible read error: a much larger clone is one base away. The chain employs TRBV14 and TRBJ2-5; D is unresolved. V lost 5 bases, J lost 4 bases, and 14 bases lay in between. CDR1 and CDR2 (germline): SGHDN, FVKESK. This CDR3 is built from 14 residues. Here the CDR3 reads CASSSGLPGETQYF. The CDR3 DNA follows: TGTGCCAGCAGCTCCGGGTTGCCGGGAGAGACCCAGTACTTC.

The V gene is TRBV20-1, the J gene TRBJ2-7; the match to TRBD2 covers 10 bases. Per germline, CDR1 DFQATT and CDR2 SNEGSKA (reference sequence). V dropped 6 bases and J dropped 3; count of bases not matched to a gene: 11. The CDR3 extends over 15 amino acids. As DNA, the CDR3 is TGCAGTGCCTTTGGGACTAGCGAACGGTACTACGAGCAGTACTTC. Protein product: CSAFGTSERYYEQYF.

Note on this clonotype: Relative to the germline gene, one junction end is altered; a read error may explain this. The V and J genes are TRBV29-1 and TRBJ1-3; TRBD1 is a possible D gene (6 bases). The CDR3 contains 13 residues. Looked up from germline, CDR1 is SQVTM and CDR2 is ANQGSEA. CDR3 DNA: TGCAGCGCGGTGGGGGGGGGCCCCAGAAGCCTCAATTTT. Translating it yields CSAVGGGPRSLNF.

This clonotype was observed a few times. The rearrangement joins TRBV6-6 to TRBJ1-2, with D uncertain. The CDR3 totals 12 residues. CDR1 is MNHNY, CDR2 SVGAGI, per germline (reference sequence). V was cut by 6 bases and J by 7 bases, with 12 bases left in between. DNA of the CDR3: TGTGCCAGCAGACCGACCAACGGTGGCTACACCTTC. Translation gives CASRPTNGGYTF.

In regard to this clonotype: With a much larger clone just one base away, this may be a read error. V is TRBV24-1 and J is TRBJ1-4; tentatively, D is TRBD1 (6 bases). Germline V CDR1 and CDR2: KGHDR, SFDVKD. The CDR3 loop spans 15 amino acids. Between the trimmed V and J ends, which lost 6 bases and 10 bases, there was a span of 20 bases. The CDR3 DNA reads as TGTGCCACCAGTCACCACGGACTGAGAGGGGGAAAACTGTTTTTT. Protein product: CATSHHGLRGGKLFF.